The clone carrying this TCR beta chain occurred a few times. Its antigen remains unknown. The data belong to a study of T cells in Graves' hyperthyroidism and ophthalmopathy. Inclusion characteristics of ophthalmopathy patients comprised a Clinical Activity Score of at least 3, a NOSPECS grade of at least 4, and duration under 3 months. Patients showing uncontrolled infection, other autoimmune disease, pregnancy or lactation were ineligible. The investigators amplified TCR beta CDR3 regions from RNA transcripts. A first-round RT-PCR of the TCR CDR3 used the HTBI primer set. Each CDR3 protein gets one entry after TCRdb re-called the multiplex PCR reads with MiXCR. The sample lists 300,000 to 400,000 distinct CDR3 sequences, roughly 18% occurring once. The study's findings and limits: Most thyroid clonotypes that were expanded above 0.001 also turned up in blood.

The CDR3 length is 15 residues. V lost 2 bases, J lost 2 bases, and 13 bases lay in between. Germline CDR1 reads DFQATT; CDR2 reads SNEGSKA (reference sequence). The sequencing input was blood. The origin of this receptor is a man aged 18 to 30 with Graves' ophthalmopathy. The chain couples TRBV20-1 to TRBJ1-5; unclear D gene. CDR3 in amino acids: CSARSRQVGNQPQHF. The CDR3 bases are TGCAGTGCTAGATCGCGGCAGGTGGGCAATCAGCCCCAGCATTTT.